The count of the clone carrying this T cell receptor beta chain is one. The data were obtained in a study of cytomegalovirus exposure and HLA in healthy donors. Sequenced by immunoSEQ multiplex PCR; TCRdb stores in-frame clones only, minus some. The table has 150,000 to 200,000 clones, roughly 89% seen once. The CDR3 has 13 residues. The germline CDR1 and CDR2 sequences are SEHNR and FQNEAQ (reference sequence). The V end was cut by 8 bases, the J end by 2 bases, with 12 bases between. The V gene is TRBV7-9, the J gene TRBJ1-1, with TRBD1 as a possible D gene (5 bases). Sequenced sample: PBMCs. This receptor was obtained from a woman aged 18-35 years in good health and CMV-seropositive. The CDR3 reads CASELQVNTEAFF. The CDR3 bases are TGTGCCAGCGAATTACAGGTTAACACTGAAGCTTTCTTT.